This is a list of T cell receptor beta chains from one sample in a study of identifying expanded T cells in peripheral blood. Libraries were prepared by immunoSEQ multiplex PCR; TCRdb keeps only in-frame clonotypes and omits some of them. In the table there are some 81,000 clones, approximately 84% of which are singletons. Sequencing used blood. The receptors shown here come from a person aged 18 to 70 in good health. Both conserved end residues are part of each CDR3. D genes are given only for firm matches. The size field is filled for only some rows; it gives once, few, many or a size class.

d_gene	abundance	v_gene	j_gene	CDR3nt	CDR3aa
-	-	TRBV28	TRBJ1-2	TGTGCCAGCAGCGGGGGGTTTTTCTATGGCTACACCTTC	CASSGGFFYGYTF
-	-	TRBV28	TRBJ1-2	TGTGCCAGCTCCCCACACCACTTCTACACCTTC	CASSPHHFYTF
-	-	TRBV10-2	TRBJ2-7	TGCGCCAGCAGAGAATTCTCCTACGAGCAGTACTTC	CASREFSYEQYF
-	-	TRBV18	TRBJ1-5	TGTGCCAGCTCACCACCAGGGTCGGGTGGTCAGCCCCAGCATTTT	CASSPPGSGGQPQHF
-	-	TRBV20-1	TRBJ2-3	TGCAGTGCTAGCGGCGATACGCAGTATTTT	CSASGDTQYF
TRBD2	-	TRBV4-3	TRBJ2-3	TGCGCCAGCAGCCAGGGGACTAGCGGGAGAACAGATACGCAGTATTTT	CASSQGTSGRTDTQYF
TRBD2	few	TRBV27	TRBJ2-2	TGTGCCAGCAACCAATGGGCTAGCGGCTACCCGAACACCGGGGAGCTGTTTTTT	CASNQWASGYPNTGELFF
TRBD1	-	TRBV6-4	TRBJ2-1	TGTGCCAGCGGGACAGGGTCTGGTGGGGGTGAGCAGTTCTTC	CASGTGSGGGEQFF
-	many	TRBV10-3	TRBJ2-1	TGTGCCATCAGTGTCCCCTCGGGGAATGAGCAGTTCTTC	CAISVPSGNEQFF
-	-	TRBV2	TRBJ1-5	TGTGCCAGCAGTGCTGGGAAACAGCCCCAGCATTTT	CASSAGKQPQHF
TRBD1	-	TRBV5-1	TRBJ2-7	TGCGCCAGCAGATCTGCCCCAGGGGGTGTCCACGAGCAGTACTTC	CASRSAPGGVHEQYF
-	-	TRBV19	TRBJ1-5	TGTGCCAGTAGTGGGGAGGGCAATCAGCCCCAGCATTTT	CASSGEGNQPQHF
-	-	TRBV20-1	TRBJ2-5	TGCAGTGCGAGAAAGCTGGAGACCCAGTACTTC	CSARKLETQYF
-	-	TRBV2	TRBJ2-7	TGTGCCAGCAGTGAAGACGAGCGTGCAGTGCAGTACTTC	CASSEDERAVQYF
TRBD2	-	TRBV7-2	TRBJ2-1	TGTGCCAGCAGCTTAGCGGGAGGGCCCAATGAGCAGTTCTTC	CASSLAGGPNEQFF
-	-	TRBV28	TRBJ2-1	TGTGCCAGCAGTTGGAGGTACAATGAGCAGTTCTTC	CASSWRYNEQFF
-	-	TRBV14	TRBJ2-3	TGTGCCAGCAGCCAAAGGTACTCTTCTAGCACAGATACGCAGTATTTT	CASSQRYSSSTDTQYF
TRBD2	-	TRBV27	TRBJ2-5	TGTGCCAGCAGTTCGCTAGCGGGAGTGGAGACCCAGTACTTC	CASSSLAGVETQYF
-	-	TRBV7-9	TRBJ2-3	TGTGCCAGCAGCGCCCCGGGACCAACAGATACGCAGTATTTT	CASSAPGPTDTQYF
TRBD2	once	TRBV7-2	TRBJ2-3	TGTGCCAGCAGCTTAGTGACGGGAGGCAGAGATACGCAGTATTTT	CASSLVTGGRDTQYF
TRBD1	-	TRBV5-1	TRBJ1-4	TGCGCCAGCAGCTTGGTGACAGGGAGTTCAACTAATGAAAAACTGTTTTTT	CASSLVTGSSTNEKLFF
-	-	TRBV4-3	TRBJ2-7	TGCGCCAGCAGCCAAGATTACGGGACGGACGGATACGAGCAGTACTTC	CASSQDYGTDGYEQYF
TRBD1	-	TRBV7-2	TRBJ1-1	TGTGCCAGCATCCTAACAGGGGCCCCGGCCACTGAAGCTTTCTTT	CASILTGAPATEAFF
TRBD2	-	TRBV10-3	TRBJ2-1	TGTGCCATCAGTGAGTCAGGGACTAGCGGGGACAATGAGCAGTTCTTC	CAISESGTSGDNEQFF
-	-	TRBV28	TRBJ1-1	TGTGCCAGCAGTCTATCGAACACTGAAGCTTTCTTT	CASSLSNTEAFF
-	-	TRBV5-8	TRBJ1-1	TGTGCCAGCGGGCGCGGCCAGGGCAGGTCGAACACTGAAGCTTTCTTT	CASGRGQGRSNTEAFF
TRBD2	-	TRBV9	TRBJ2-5	TGTGCCAGCAGCTTCGGACTAGCGGGAGTTGCGGAGACCCAGTACTTC	CASSFGLAGVAETQYF
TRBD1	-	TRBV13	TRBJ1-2	TGTGCCAGCAGCTTAGCCCGGACAGGGAACCTACGTGACTATGGCTACACCTTC	CASSLARTGNLRDYGYTF
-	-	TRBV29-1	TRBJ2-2	TGCAGCGTTGAGGTTGGGGGGACCGGGGAGCTGTTTTTT	CSVEVGGTGELFF
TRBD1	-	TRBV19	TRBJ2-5	TGTGCCAGTAGTCAGGGGGCAGGGCGAGAGACCCAGTACTTC	CASSQGAGRETQYF
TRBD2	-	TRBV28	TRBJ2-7	TGTGCCAGCAGTTTTAGACTAGCGGGAGGCCCCTACGAGCAGTACTTC	CASSFRLAGGPYEQYF
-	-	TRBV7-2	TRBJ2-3	TGTGCCAGCAGAGTACAGGCACGGGGCACAGATACGCAGTATTTT	CASRVQARGTDTQYF
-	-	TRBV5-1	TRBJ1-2	TGCGCCAGCAGCCCGGGGGGAGATGGCTACACCTTC	CASSPGGDGYTF
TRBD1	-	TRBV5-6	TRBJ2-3	TGTGCCAGCAGCTTGGCCGGCCAGGGACAGCGGTATTTT	CASSLAGQGQRYF
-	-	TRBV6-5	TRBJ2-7	TGTGTCAGCAGTTACTCGATAGTGGGGAACTACGAGCAGTACTTC	CVSSYSIVGNYEQYF
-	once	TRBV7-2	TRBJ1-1	TGTGCCAGCAGCTTGGCGGAGAACACTGAAGCTTTCTTT	CASSLAENTEAFF
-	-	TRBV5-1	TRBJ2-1	TGCGCCAGCGGCGACCGGGACTCTAATTACAATGAGCAGTTCTTC	CASGDRDSNYNEQFF
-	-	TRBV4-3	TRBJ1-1	TGCGCCAGCAGCCGTATGCTGATGAACACTGAAGCTTTCTTT	CASSRMLMNTEAFF
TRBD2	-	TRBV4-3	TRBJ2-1	TGCGCCAGCAGCCAAGATTTTCGGAGCGGGAGCTCCTACAATGAGCAGTTCTTC	CASSQDFRSGSSYNEQFF
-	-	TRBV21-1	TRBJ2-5	TGTGCCAGCAGCAAAGCCGTAAGTGCTAGACAAGAGACCCAGTACTTC	CASSKAVSARQETQYF
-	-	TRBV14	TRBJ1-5	TGTGCCAGCAGCCAAGATAAAACCCCAACGAACCCCTGGGTTAGCAATCAGCCCCAGCATTTT	CASSQDKTPTNPWVSNQPQHF
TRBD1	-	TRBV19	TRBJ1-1	TGTGCCTCCAGAAAGGGACAGTCCCTCTTCGGGACTGAAGCTTTCTTT	CASRKGQSLFGTEAFF
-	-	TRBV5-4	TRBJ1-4	TGTGCCAGCAGCTTCAAATGGGGAGTGCGGGATGAAAAACTGTTTTTT	CASSFKWGVRDEKLFF
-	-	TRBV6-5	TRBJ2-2	TGTGCCAGCAGTTACTCGACCGGGGAGCTGTTTTTT	CASSYSTGELFF
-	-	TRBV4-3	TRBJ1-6	TGCGCCAGCAGCCAAGTTACAGGGCATAATTCACCCCTCCACTTT	CASSQVTGHNSPLHF
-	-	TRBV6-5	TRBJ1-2	TGTGCCAGCAGTTTAAGTGGCTATGGCTACACCTTC	CASSLSGYGYTF
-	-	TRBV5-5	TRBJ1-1	TGTGCCAGCAGCGTACCGGGACAACCGAACACTGAAGCTTTCTTT	CASSVPGQPNTEAFF
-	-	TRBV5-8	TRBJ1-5	TGTGCCAGCAGCCGAAGGAGGGATCAGCCCCAGCATTTT	CASSRRRDQPQHF
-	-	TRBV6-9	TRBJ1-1	TGTGCCAGCCCTAATGTGGGGTCGGCTGAAGCTTTCTTT	CASPNVGSAEAFF
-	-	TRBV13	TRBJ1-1	TGTGCCAGCGCGATCCCAGGTAGCCGGAACACTGAAGCTTTCTTT	CASAIPGSRNTEAFF